This T cell receptor beta chain was captured by sequencing in a study of T cells in tumors after PD-1 blockade. Before and after PD-1 blockade, biopsies were collected from the same primary tumor site. Tumor or blood genomic DNA was sequenced, with inputs of about 600 ng to 6,004 ng. TCRdb's copy holds only in-frame clones and misses some; the assay was immunoSEQ multiplex PCR. The sample yields several thousand clones, 50% to 70% seen once. V gave up 5 bases and J gave up 1 base; unmatched junction bases: 5. This CDR3 has 15 amino acids. Per the germline V gene, CDR1 is SGHTA and CDR2 is FQGTGA. The chain combines TRBV7-3 with TRBJ1-1, with 9 nucleotides matching TRBD1. The material was tumor tissue, obtained after anti-PD-1 treatment. The sequence was collected from a human donor with basal cell carcinoma. The CDR3: CASSPPGQGNTEAFF. CDR3 DNA: TGTGCCAGCAGCCCGCCGGGACAGGGGAACACTGAAGCTTTCTTT.